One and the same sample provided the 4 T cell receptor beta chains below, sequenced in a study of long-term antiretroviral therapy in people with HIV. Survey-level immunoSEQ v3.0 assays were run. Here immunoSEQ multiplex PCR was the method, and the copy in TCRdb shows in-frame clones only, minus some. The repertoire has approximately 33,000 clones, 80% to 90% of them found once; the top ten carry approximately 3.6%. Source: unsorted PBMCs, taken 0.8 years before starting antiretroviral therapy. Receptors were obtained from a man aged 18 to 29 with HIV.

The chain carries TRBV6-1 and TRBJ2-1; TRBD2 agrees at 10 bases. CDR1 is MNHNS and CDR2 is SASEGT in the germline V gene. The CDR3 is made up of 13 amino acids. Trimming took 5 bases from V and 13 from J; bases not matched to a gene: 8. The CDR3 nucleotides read TGTGCCAGCAGTTATGAGCGGGAGGGCCCCCAGTTCTTC. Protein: CASSYEREGPQFF.

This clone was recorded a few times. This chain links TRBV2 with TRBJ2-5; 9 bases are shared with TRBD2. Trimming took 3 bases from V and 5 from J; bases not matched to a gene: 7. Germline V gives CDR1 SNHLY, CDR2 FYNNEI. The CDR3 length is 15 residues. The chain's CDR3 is CASSEGAGGGETQYF. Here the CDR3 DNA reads TGTGCCAGCAGTGAGGGAGCGGGGGGAGGGGAGACCCAGTACTTC.

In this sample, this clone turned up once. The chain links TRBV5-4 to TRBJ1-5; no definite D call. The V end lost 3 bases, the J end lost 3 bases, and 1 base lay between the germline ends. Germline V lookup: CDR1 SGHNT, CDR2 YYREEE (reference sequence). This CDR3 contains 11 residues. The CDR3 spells CASSSNQPQHF. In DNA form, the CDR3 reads TGTGCCAGCAGCTCCAATCAGCCCCAGCATTTT.

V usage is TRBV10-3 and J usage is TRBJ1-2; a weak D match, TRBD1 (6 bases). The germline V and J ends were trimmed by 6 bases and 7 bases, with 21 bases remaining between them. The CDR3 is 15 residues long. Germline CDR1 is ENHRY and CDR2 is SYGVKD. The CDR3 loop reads CAISPGAMVAAGYTF. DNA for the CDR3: TGTGCCATCAGCCCGGGGGCCATGGTAGCCGCTGGCTACACCTTC.